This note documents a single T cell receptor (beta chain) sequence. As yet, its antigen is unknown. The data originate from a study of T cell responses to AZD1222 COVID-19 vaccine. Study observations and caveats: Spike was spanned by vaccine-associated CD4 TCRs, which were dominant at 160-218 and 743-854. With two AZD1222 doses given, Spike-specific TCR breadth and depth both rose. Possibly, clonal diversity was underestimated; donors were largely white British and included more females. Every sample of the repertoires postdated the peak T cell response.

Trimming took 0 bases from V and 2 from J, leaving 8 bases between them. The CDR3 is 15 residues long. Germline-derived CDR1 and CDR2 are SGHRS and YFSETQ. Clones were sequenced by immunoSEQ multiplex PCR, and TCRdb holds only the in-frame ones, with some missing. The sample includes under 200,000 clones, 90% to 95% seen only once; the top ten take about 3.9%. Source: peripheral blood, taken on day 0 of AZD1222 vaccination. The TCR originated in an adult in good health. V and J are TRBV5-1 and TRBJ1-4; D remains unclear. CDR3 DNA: TGCGCCAGCAGCTTGGCCTGGGGTACTAATGAAAAACTGTTTTTT. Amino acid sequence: CASSLAWGTNEKLFF.